The 7 T cell receptor beta chains presented below share a single source sample, sequenced in a study of cytomegalovirus exposure and HLA in healthy donors. PCR was performed using 60 Vbeta and 13 Jbeta primers. Clones were sequenced by immunoSEQ multiplex PCR, and TCRdb holds only the in-frame ones, with some missing. The data show some 79,000 clones, 55% to 65% seen once. The specimen sequenced was PBMCs. These receptors all come from a middle-aged woman in good health and CMV-seropositive.

In the case of this clone: One end of the junction fails to match germline, which may point to a read error. The genes are TRBV5-1 and TRBJ1-2; no definite D call. CDR1 is SGHRS and CDR2 is YFSETQ in the germline V gene. This CDR3 has 13 residues. The CDR3 loop is CAGSSGSNYGYTF. The CDR3 DNA reads as TGCGCCGGCAGCTCGGGTTCTAACTATGGCTACACCTTC.

The chain uses TRBV2 and TRBJ2-5; possible D gene TRBD1, 6 bases. This CDR3 has 15 residues. Germline CDR1 and CDR2: SNHLY and FYNNEI. V shed 2 bases and J shed 5 bases, with 15 bases lying between them. The CDR3 sequence is CASSEPGAGEETQYF. DNA of the CDR3: TGTGCCAGCAGTGAACCCGGAGCAGGGGAGGAGACCCAGTACTTC.

The chain has TRBV5-1 and TRBJ2-3; TRBD2 aligns across 12 bases. In germline, CDR1 is SGHRS, CDR2 YFSETQ. The CDR3 sequence is 16 residues long. With 3 bases clipped from V and 4 bases from J, the junction kept 6 bases outside the gene matches. The CDR3 reads CASSSGLAGIADTQYF. CDR3 in DNA: TGCGCCAGCAGCTCTGGACTAGCGGGGATCGCAGATACGCAGTATTTT.

The chain has TRBV23-1 and TRBJ2-5; tentative D call: TRBD2 (5 bases). TRBV23-1 is noted as an ORF with a role that remains uncertain. The CDR3 runs to 13 residues. V shed 2 bases and J shed 4 bases, with 8 bases lying between them. The CDR3 here is CASSQREGETQYF. The DNA for the CDR3 is TGCGCCAGCAGTCAACGAGAGGGAGAGACCCAGTACTTC.

The rearrangement uses TRBV6-5 and TRBJ2-1; 7 bases agree with TRBD2. The CDR3 sequence is 14 residues long. Trimming took 0 bases from V and 6 from J; bases not matched to a gene: 2. Germline-derived CDR1 and CDR2 are MNHEY and SVGAGI. The DNA for the CDR3 is TGTGCCAGCAGTTACTCCGAGCGGGGCAATGAGCAGTTCTTC. Protein product: CASSYSERGNEQFF.

This chain connects TRBV7-6 to TRBJ2-3; 10 nucleotides agree with TRBD2. The CDR3 extends over 17 amino acids. CDR1 and CDR2 from the germline V gene are SGHVS and FNYEAQ. V lost 1 base and J lost 5; bases outside the gene matches: 9. CDR3 sequence: CASSLGGTSERGDTQYF. The CDR3 DNA reads as TGTGCCAGCAGCTTAGGTGGGACTAGCGAGAGGGGAGATACGCAGTATTTT.

This clone has just a few counts. The chain links TRBV19 to TRBJ1-5; D not resolved. The CDR3 totals 20 residues. The germline CDR1 and CDR2 sequences are LNHDA and SQIVND (reference sequence). Trimming removed 3 bases at V and 0 bases at J, with 24 bases between. CDR3 sequence: CASSMLLRRGLHYSNQPQHF. The CDR3 DNA reads as TGTGCCAGTAGTATGCTTCTGCGTCGGGGTCTCCATTATAGCAATCAGCCCCAGCATTTT.